The 27 T cell receptor beta chains listed next were all sequenced from one sample in a study of radiation and T cells in renal cell carcinoma. The data were produced by immunoSEQ multiplex PCR, yet TCRdb's version contains in-frame clones alone and is incomplete. The sample yields just over 95,000 clones, 70% to 85% seen once. Noted time point: blood 4 weeks post-SBRT, at nephrectomy. Noted treatment: 15 Gy SBRT to primary tumor, nephrectomy 4 weeks later. The specimen was blood, collected from a patient whose treatment included radiotherapy and nephrectomy. These receptors originate from a man between 60 and 75 years old with renal cell carcinoma.

The chain is built from TRBV23-1 and TRBJ1-1; no clear D. TRBV23-1 carries the ORF label, with uncertain function. Trimming removed 4 bases from V and 11 bases from J, with 20 bases in between. The CDR3 sequence is 14 residues long. The CDR3 bases are TGCGCCAGCAGTCCGAGGTCCGGGTCGGAGGCGGCTTTCTTT. Amino acids: CASSPRSGSEAAFF.

CDR3 residues: CASSLELGRDNQPQHF. The CDR3 DNA sequence: TGTGCCAGCAGCTTAGAGCTCGGCAGGGATAATCAGCCCCAGCATTTT. This chain connects TRBV7-2 to TRBJ1-5; possible D gene TRBD1, 5 bases. Per germline, CDR1 SGHTA and CDR2 FQGNSA. Between the trimmed V and J ends, which lost 1 base and 4 bases, there was a span of 14 bases. The CDR3 is made up of 16 amino acids.

This clone is classed as medium-sized. The chain couples TRBV29-1 to TRBJ1-1; D is undetermined. Germline CDR1 and CDR2: SQVTM and ANQGSEA. The CDR3 runs to 11 residues. V dropped 4 bases and J dropped 7 bases, with 10 bases sitting between them. The chain's CDR3 is CSVVAQVEAFF. DNA of the CDR3: TGCAGCGTTGTCGCTCAGGTTGAAGCTTTCTTT.

V usage is TRBV2 and J usage is TRBJ2-7, with 10 bases aligning to TRBD2. The length of the CDR3 is 16 residues. Trimming removed 6 bases from V and 2 bases from J; junction bases left unmatched: 10. Germline-derived CDR1 and CDR2 are SNHLY and FYNNEI. This chain's CDR3 is CASRAGLANGAYEQYF. The CDR3 nucleotides are TGTGCCAGCAGAGCGGGACTAGCGAATGGGGCCTACGAGCAGTACTTC.

The genes are TRBV10-1 and TRBJ2-3; the D gene is possibly TRBD2 (5 bases). The V end lost 1 base, the J end lost 1 base, and 6 bases lay between the germline ends. In germline, CDR1 is WNHNN, CDR2 SYGVQD (reference sequence). The CDR3 is made up of 14 amino acids. The CDR3 is CASSEWGGTDTQYF. DNA for the CDR3: TGCGCCAGCAGTGAGTGGGGAGGCACAGATACGCAGTATTTT.

The J gene is TRBJ2-3, the V gene TRBV18; D gene uncertain. The V gene's germline CDR1 is KGHSH and CDR2 LQKENI. This CDR3 comprises 11 residues. Trimming removed 5 bases from V and 3 bases from J, with 3 bases in between. The CDR3 region has the DNA TGTGCCAGCTCAGCGACAGATACGCAGTATTTT. Translated, it gives CASSATDTQYF.

The chain uses TRBV10-2 and TRBJ2-7; 8 bases match TRBD1. Germline V gene data show CDR1 as WSHSY and CDR2 as SAAADI. The CDR3 has 14 residues. Trimming took 3 bases from V and 6 from J; bases not matched to a gene: 7. CDR3 sequence reads: CASSDRTGPSEQYF. DNA of the CDR3: TGCGCCAGCAGTGATAGGACAGGGCCCAGCGAGCAGTACTTC.

This clone has only one observation. The chain employs TRBV5-1 and TRBJ2-3; D remains unclear. The germline V gene has CDR1 SGHRS and CDR2 YFSETQ. This CDR3 is 13 amino acids long. Between the trimmed V and J ends, which lost 0 bases and 3 bases, there was a span of 5 bases. The CDR3 DNA sequence: TGCGCCAGCAGCTTGGAACTGACAGATACGCAGTATTTT. Encoded protein: CASSLELTDTQYF.

J is TRBJ1-4 and V is TRBV27, with 8 positions matching TRBD1. The CDR3 runs 15 residues. V lost 1 base and J lost 7; bases outside the gene matches: 5. Germline lookup yields CDR1 MNHEY and CDR2 SMNVEV (reference sequence). In DNA form, the CDR3 reads TGTGCCAGCAGTTTATTAGGACAGGGTAGTGAAAAACTGTTTTTT. It translates to CASSLLGQGSEKLFF.

V and J are TRBV6-5 and TRBJ2-7; 13 bases map to TRBD2. The V gene's germline CDR1 is MNHEY and CDR2 SVGAGI. Losses at the gene ends were 2 bases for V and 2 bases for J; bases not matched to a gene: 0. The CDR3 sequence is 15 residues long. The CDR3 sequence is CASSYGTSGTYEQYF. CDR3 nucleotides: TGTGCCAGCAGTTACGGGACTAGCGGGACCTACGAGCAGTACTTC.

The gene calls are TRBV28 and TRBJ2-2, with 10 bases identical to TRBD2. Germline V gene lookup returns CDR1 MDHEN and CDR2 SYDVKM. CDR3 length equals 21 residues. Losses at the gene ends were 5 bases for V and 0 bases for J; bases not matched to a gene: 18. The CDR3 region is CASSPRGSGRLKRANTGELFF. CDR3 DNA: TGTGCCAGCAGTCCCCGCGGTAGCGGGAGGCTAAAACGGGCGAACACCGGGGAGCTGTTTTTT.

The CDR3 loop reads CASSLFGTGGLGKLFF. The CDR3 nucleotides read TGTGCCAGCAGTTTGTTCGGTACAGGGGGCCTCGGAAAACTGTTTTTT. The chain uses TRBV28 and TRBJ1-4; 9 bases match TRBD1. The CDR3 sequence is 16 residues long. Germline values: CDR1 MDHEN, CDR2 SYDVKM. The J segment lost 10 bases and the V segment lost 3 bases, leaving 12 bases of the junction unmatched.

The J gene is TRBJ2-5, the V gene TRBV30; 12 bases map to TRBD2. Germline CDR1 GTSNPN, CDR2 SVGIG (reference sequence). The CDR3 has 16 amino acids. After removal of 0 bases from V and 4 bases from J, the junction contained 6 bases not matched to a gene. The CDR3 nucleotides read TGTGCCTGGAGTGTAATGTCTAGCGGGAGGGTAGAGACCCAGTACTTC. Protein sequence: CAWSVMSSGRVETQYF.

CDR3 in amino acids: CASSLVPSSTDTQYF. The CDR3 region has the DNA TGCGCCAGCAGCTTGGTTCCCTCTAGCACAGATACGCAGTATTTT. The chain combines TRBV5-1 with TRBJ2-3; D is ambiguous. Between the trimmed V and J ends, which lost 0 bases and 0 bases, there was a span of 8 bases. The CDR3 sequence is 15 residues long. Germline V CDR1 and CDR2: SGHRS, YFSETQ. The variable domain in full, completed from reference TRBV5-1 and TRBJ2-3, reads KAGVTQTPRYLIKTRGQQVTLSCSPISGHRSVSWYQQTPGQGLQFLFEYFSETQRNKGNFPGRFSGRQFSNSRSEMNVSTLELGDSALYLCASSLVPSSTDTQYFGPGTRLTVL.

The chain has TRBV27 and TRBJ1-2; D is possibly TRBD1 (5 bases). Germline CDR1 MNHEY, CDR2 SMNVEV (reference sequence). V shed 5 bases and J shed 4 bases, with 14 bases lying between them. This CDR3 comprises 14 residues. DNA of the CDR3: TGTGCCAGCAGTCCCCCGGGACCTATCTATGGCTACACCTTC. Its translation: CASSPPGPIYGYTF.

The chain is built from TRBV4-1 and TRBJ1-1, with TRBD1 as a possible D gene (5 bases). The length of the CDR3 is 16 residues. The germline CDR1 and CDR2 sequences are MGHRA and YSYEKL. Trimming took off 0 bases at V and 4 bases at J, with 15 bases between the two ends. The CDR3 is CASSQDRGRTVTEAFF. In DNA form, the CDR3 reads TGCGCCAGCAGCCAAGATCGGGGCCGGACCGTCACTGAAGCTTTCTTT.

The DNA of the CDR3 is TGTGCCAGTAGTATAGGTTACTCCGAAGGGGCCTACGAGCAGTACTTC. It yields the protein CASSIGYSEGAYEQYF. J is TRBJ2-7 and V is TRBV19; TRBD1 is a possible D gene (5 bases). Germline V gene sequence: CDR1 LNHDA, CDR2 SQIVND (reference sequence). V was trimmed by 1 base and J by 2 bases, leaving 15 bases between them. The CDR3 has 16 amino acids.

The rearrangement joins TRBV4-3 to TRBJ1-1; tentative D call: TRBD1 (5 bases). The CDR3 consists of 13 residues. V dropped 1 base and J dropped 5 bases, with 8 bases sitting between them. The germline V gene encodes CDR1 LGHNA and CDR2 YSLEER. The CDR3 protein is CASSQAGWTEAFF. The CDR3 nucleotides are TGCGCCAGCAGCCAAGCAGGGTGGACTGAAGCTTTCTTT.

This clone was recorded a few times. J is TRBJ1-2 and V is TRBV27; possible D gene TRBD1, 5 bases. The CDR3 totals 13 residues. Trimming took off 5 bases at V and 8 bases at J, with 15 bases between the two ends. Germline V gene data show CDR1 as MNHEY and CDR2 as SMNVEV (reference sequence). The DNA of the CDR3 is TGTGCCAGCAGTCCCAACGGGGCGTGGGGCTACACCTTC. It encodes CASSPNGAWGYTF.

The sample holds one count of this clone. The V and J genes are TRBV5-1 and TRBJ2-7, with D maybe TRBD2 (6 bases). The CDR3 runs 13 residues. Trimming removed 4 bases from V and 5 bases from J, with 13 bases in between. Germline V CDR1 and CDR2: SGHRS, YFSETQ. The CDR3 protein is CASSPALANEQYF. The CDR3 region has the DNA TGCGCCAGCAGCCCGGCTCTAGCGAACGAGCAGTACTTC.

The chain uses TRBV18 and TRBJ1-4, with 10 bases fitting TRBD1. This CDR3 contains 15 residues. V lost 3 bases, J lost 7 bases, and 5 bases stayed unmatched. Germline assignment: CDR1 KGHSH and CDR2 LQKENI. CDR3 bases: TGTGCCAGCTCACCGACGGGACAGGGGACTGAAAAACTGTTTTTT. Translating it yields CASSPTGQGTEKLFF.

In this sample, this clone turned up a few times. The chain is built from TRBV10-1 and TRBJ2-7; tentatively, D is TRBD1 (5 bases). Germline V gene lookup returns CDR1 WNHNN and CDR2 SYGVQD (reference sequence). Trimming pared 3 bases from V and 5 bases from J, leaving 11 bases between. The CDR3 contains 13 residues. Here the CDR3 reads CASSDRATDEQYF. CDR3 DNA: TGCGCCAGCAGTGACAGGGCTACCGACGAGCAGTACTTC.

Note on this clone: Its ends do not fully match the called genes, so a read error is possible. The chain links TRBV28 to TRBJ2-7; D is possibly TRBD1 or TRBD2 (5 bases each). Germline V lookup: CDR1 MDHEN, CDR2 SYDVKM. The CDR3 totals 13 residues. The CDR3 loop is CASSLSQGTRQDF. The CDR3 region has the DNA TGTGCCAGCAGTCTGTCCCAGGGTACTAGGCAAGACTTC.

This chain connects TRBV5-1 to TRBJ2-5; 13 nucleotides agree with TRBD2. CDR1 SGHRS and CDR2 YFSETQ come from the germline V gene. The CDR3 has 15 amino acids. V lost 4 bases to trimming and J lost 2 bases; unmatched junction nucleotides: 2. The CDR3: CASSRGLAGQETQYF. CDR3 sequence (DNA): TGCGCCAGCAGCCGGGGACTAGCGGGGCAAGAGACCCAGTACTTC. The complete variable domain, with remaining parts taken from reference TRBV5-1 and TRBJ2-5, reads KAGVTQTPRYLIKTRGQQVTLSCSPISGHRSVSWYQQTPGQGLQFLFEYFSETQRNKGNFPGRFSGRQFSNSRSEMNVSTLELGDSALYLCASSRGLAGQETQYFGPGTRLLVL.

The J gene is TRBJ1-4, the V gene TRBV7-2; possibly TRBD1 for D (5 bases). Germline values: CDR1 SGHTA, CDR2 FQGNSA. There are 16 residues in the CDR3. Trimming stripped 1 base from V and 0 bases from J, with 9 bases between. CDR3 sequence (DNA): TGTGCCAGCAGCTTAGTTCCGGGGCCAACTAATGAAAAACTGTTTTTT. It yields the protein CASSLVPGPTNEKLFF.

The CDR3, as DNA: TGTGCCAGCAGTTCCCCCCCCGGCCGGAACGCTTTCTTT. Translation: CASSSPPGRNAFF. V usage is TRBV27 and J usage is TRBJ1-1; no clear D gene. The CDR3 contains 13 residues. Germline CDR1 MNHEY, CDR2 SMNVEV (reference sequence). The ends were cut back, 4 bases at V and 11 bases at J, with 17 bases in the middle.

This chain joins TRBV29-1 and TRBJ1-5; the D is unclear. The germline gives CDR1 SQVTM, CDR2 ANQGSEA. With 7 bases removed from V and 5 bases from J, the gap between germline ends came to 15 bases. This CDR3 has 13 residues. Here the CDR3 reads CSAARGLDQPQHF. CDR3 sequence (DNA): TGCAGCGCGGCCCGGGGATTGGATCAGCCCCAGCATTTT. Combining the CDR3 with reference TRBV29-1 and TRBJ1-5 gives the whole variable domain SAVISQKPSRDICQRGTSLTIQCQVDSQVTMMFWYRQQPGQSLTLIATANQGSEATYESGFVIDKFPISRPNLTFSTLTVSNMSPEDSSIYLCSAARGLDQPQHFGDGTRLSIL.